Each of the 14 T cell receptor beta chains below was sequenced from the same sample in a study of blood T cell repertoires in COVID-19. TCRdb keeps only in-frame clones here, not all; method: immunoSEQ multiplex PCR. The table shows about 68,000 clones, with approximately 90% occurring only once. Sample: peripheral blood. These receptors were collected from a man aged 25 to 45 with acute or convalescent COVID-19.

The rearrangement links TRBV5-1 to TRBJ2-5, with 10 bases matching TRBD2. The CDR3 runs 17 residues. Germline CDR1 SGHRS, CDR2 YFSETQ. V lost 6 bases, J lost 1 base, and 12 bases stayed unmatched. CDR3 in DNA: TGCGCCAGCAAAGTGTCTAGCGGGAGTAGGGGCCAAGAGACCCAGTACTTC. As protein: CASKVSSGSRGQETQYF.

In DNA, the CDR3 is TGCAGTGCTAGTACTAGCGGGAGGGCCTTGGCAGATACGCAGTATTTT. It yields the protein CSASTSGRALADTQYF. The chain is built from TRBV20-1 and TRBJ2-3, with TRBD2 identical over 13 bases. This CDR3 contains 16 residues. Germline CDR1 is DFQATT and CDR2 is SNEGSKA (reference sequence). Losses at the gene ends were 3 bases for V and 4 bases for J; bases not matched to a gene: 7.

This chain joins TRBV4-3 and TRBJ1-3; D is unclear. Germline values: CDR1 LGHNA, CDR2 YSLEER. V dropped 0 bases and J dropped 3 bases, with 9 bases sitting between them. This CDR3 contains 15 residues. CDR3 loop: CASSQDSGVGNTIYF. As DNA, the CDR3 is TGCGCCAGCAGCCAAGATTCCGGGGTTGGAAACACCATATATTTT.

This clone has just one count. The gene calls are TRBV15 and TRBJ2-7, with TRBD2 matching over 9 bases. The CDR3 extends over 14 amino acids. The J segment lost 3 bases and the V segment lost 4 bases, leaving 4 bases of the junction unmatched. The V gene's germline CDR1 is LNHNV and CDR2 YYDKDF (reference sequence). The CDR3 loop is CATSKSGGIYEQYF. The DNA of the CDR3 is TGTGCCACCAGCAAAAGCGGGGGGATCTACGAGCAGTACTTC.

The sample holds a few counts of this clone. The chain uses TRBV3-1 (or the pseudogene TRBV3-2) and TRBJ2-1, with 10 bases identical to TRBD1. This CDR3 has 15 amino acids. Germline CDR1 and CDR2: LGHDT and YNNKEL (reference sequence). V lost 5 bases to trimming and J lost 6 bases; unmatched junction nucleotides: 7. Here the CDR3 reads CASSAGTGEANEQFF. The CDR3 DNA follows: TGTGCCAGCAGCGCCGGGACAGGGGAAGCCAATGAGCAGTTCTTC.

The V and J genes are TRBV4-1 and TRBJ1-2; TRBD1 aligns across 8 bases. From germline, CDR1 is MGHRA and CDR2 YSYEKL. The CDR3 totals 13 residues. The V gene end was trimmed by 4 bases and the J gene end by 4 bases; junction bases not matched to a gene: 2. CDR3 coding DNA: TGCGCCAGCAGCCCAGGGGGCGTCTATGGCTACACCTTC. This translates into CASSPGGVYGYTF.

The chain couples TRBV7-2 to TRBJ2-2; 7 nucleotides match TRBD1. Germline V gene lookup returns CDR1 SGHTA and CDR2 FQGNSA. CDR3 size: 14 residues. J lost 3 bases, V lost 6 bases, and 4 bases had no gene match. DNA of the CDR3: TGTGCCAGCAGTCGGGACAGATACACCGGGGAGCTGTTTTTT. This gives the protein CASSRDRYTGELFF.

V is TRBV11-2 and J is TRBJ1-2; D is ambiguous. The CDR3 totals 14 residues. Germline-derived CDR1 and CDR2 are SGHAT and FQNNGV. V gave up 5 bases and J gave up 2 bases, with 12 bases separating them. CDR3: CASSSIKSNYGYTF. CDR3 in DNA: TGTGCCAGCAGCAGCATTAAGAGCAACTATGGCTACACCTTC.

The V gene is TRBV6-5, the J gene TRBJ2-2, with 7 bases lining up with TRBD1. CDR1 is MNHEY and CDR2 is SVGAGI in the germline V gene. V was pared by 6 bases and J by 4 bases, with 5 bases of the junction left unmatched. The CDR3 covers 14 residues. The DNA of the CDR3 is TGTGCCAGCAGAAGACAGGGAAGCACCGGGGAGCTGTTTTTT. Translation: CASRRQGSTGELFF.

The chain recombines TRBV24-1 with TRBJ2-3; 9 bases agree with TRBD2. The CDR3 has 17 amino acids. Losses at the gene ends were 3 bases for V and 2 bases for J; bases not matched to a gene: 8. Germline lookup yields CDR1 KGHDR and CDR2 SFDVKD. The CDR3 here is CATSDTLAGSYTDTQYF. The CDR3 region has the DNA TGTGCCACCAGTGATACCCTAGCGGGAAGTTACACAGATACGCAGTATTTT.

The chain combines TRBV6-5 with TRBJ2-3; 11 nucleotides line up with TRBD1. Germline V CDR1 and CDR2: MNHEY, SVGAGI. CDR3 length: 15 amino acids. V was pared by 2 bases and J by 7 bases, with 5 bases of the junction left unmatched. CDR3: CASSYGQGAMNTQYF. Here the CDR3 DNA reads TGTGCCAGCAGTTACGGACAGGGGGCGATGAATACGCAGTATTTT.

The rearrangement uses TRBV10-2 and TRBJ2-4; 7 bases are a match to TRBD2. CDR3 length: 14 residues. V gave up 6 bases and J gave up 3 bases; unmatched junction bases: 5. Per the germline V gene, CDR1 is WSHSY and CDR2 is SAAADI. The CDR3 spells CASSPGLNKNIQYF. The CDR3 DNA is TGCGCCAGCAGCCCGGGACTAAACAAAAACATTCAGTACTTC.

V gene TRBV30 combines with J gene TRBJ2-2, with TRBD1 identical over 7 bases. With 3 bases clipped from V and 7 bases from J, the junction kept 5 bases outside the gene matches. The CDR3 has 13 amino acids. Germline-derived CDR1 and CDR2 are GTSNPN and SVGIG (reference sequence). In nucleotides, the CDR3 is TGTGCCTGGAGCCGACAGGGTGTCGGGGAGCTGTTTTTT. As protein: CAWSRQGVGELFF.

The V and J genes are TRBV13 and TRBJ2-1; perhaps TRBD2 as D (5 bases). Germline assignment: CDR1 PRHDT and CDR2 FYEKMQ (reference sequence). The CDR3 has 15 residues. The ends were cut back, 4 bases at V and 3 bases at J, with 13 bases in the middle. The CDR3 nucleotides are TGTGCCAGCAGCTCCTTTGGACGGGGCTACAATGAGCAGTTCTTC. Protein product: CASSSFGRGYNEQFF.